A selection of T cell receptor beta chains follows, all from one sample in a study of STAT5B mutations in CD4+ large granular lymphocyte leukemia. The method was immunoSEQ multiplex PCR; TCRdb's version includes in-frame clones alone and lacks a portion of them. The profile shows 20,000 to 30,000 clones, about four fifths of them singletons. Material for sequencing was CD4+ T cells from blood buffy coats. Source of these receptors: a human donor in good health. Each CDR3 is given with its conserved first and last residue. Fields, in order: J gene, clone size, V gene, D gene, CDR3 protein, CDR3 DNA. A D gene is named only where the DNA matches it firmly. Part of the rows lack a size; the others show once, few, many or a class for expanded clones.

J: TRBJ2-3
size: -
V: TRBV5-1
D: -
CDR3: CASSTAGRKDTQYF
DNA: TGCGCCAGCAGCACGGCTGGGCGCAAAGATACGCAGTATTTT

J: TRBJ2-5
size: -
V: TRBV5-4
D: TRBD2
CDR3: CASSPREGGETQYF
DNA: TGTGCCAGCAGCCCCCGGGAGGGTGGGGAGACCCAGTACTTC

J: TRBJ2-3
size: -
V: TRBV5-6
D: -
CDR3: CASSLVSGRTDTQYF
DNA: TGTGCCAGCAGCTTGGTGTCAGGGAGGACAGATACGCAGTATTTT

J: TRBJ1-1
size: -
V: TRBV28
D: TRBD1
CDR3: CASTPQGARTEAFF
DNA: TGTGCCAGCACCCCTCAGGGGGCGCGGACTGAAGCTTTCTTT

J: TRBJ1-2
size: -
V: TRBV7-9
D: -
CDR3: CASSLTYYGYTF
DNA: TGTGCCAGCAGCTTGACTTACTATGGCTACACCTTC

J: TRBJ2-5
size: -
V: TRBV19
D: -
CDR3: CASSINSQETQYF
DNA: TGTGCCAGTAGTATTAACAGCCAAGAGACCCAGTACTTC

J: TRBJ2-3
size: -
V: TRBV10-3
D: -
CDR3: CAISDGSEHTQYF
DNA: TGTGCCATCAGTGATGGGAGCGAGCACACGCAGTATTTT

J: TRBJ2-5
size: -
V: TRBV2
D: -
CDR3: CASSEDFRETQYF
DNA: TGTGCCAGCAGTGAAGACTTCAGAGAGACCCAGTACTTC

J: TRBJ2-3
size: -
V: TRBV12-5
D: -
CDR3: CASGSSPATQYF
DNA: TGTGCTAGTGGTTCGTCACCCGCTACGCAGTATTTT

J: TRBJ1-5
size: -
V: TRBV6-5
D: TRBD1
CDR3: CASRGQGNQPQHF
DNA: TGTGCCAGCAGGGGACAGGGCAATCAGCCCCAGCATTTT

J: TRBJ2-5
size: -
V: TRBV4-2
D: -
CDR3: CASSGLGLETQYF
DNA: TGTGCCAGCAGCGGGCTAGGTCTAGAGACCCAGTACTTC

J: TRBJ2-1
size: -
V: TRBV7-8
D: -
CDR3: CASSFSLSSYNEQFF
DNA: TGTGCCAGCAGCTTCAGCTTGAGCTCCTACAATGAGCAGTTCTTC

J: TRBJ1-2
size: -
V: TRBV7-2
D: -
CDR3: CASSLSSAGGFYGYTF
DNA: TGTGCCAGCAGCTTGTCTTCGGCTGGGGGCTTCTATGGCTACACCTTC

J: TRBJ2-1
size: once
V: TRBV28
D: -
CDR3: CASSTWGGTADDEQFF
DNA: TGTGCCAGCAGCACCTGGGGCGGTACCGCCGACGATGAGCAGTTCTTC

J: TRBJ1-1
size: few
V: TRBV9
D: -
CDR3: CASSVPSNTEAFF
DNA: TGTGCCAGCAGCGTTCCATCGAACACTGAAGCTTTCTTT

J: TRBJ2-1
size: -
V: TRBV2
D: -
CDR3: CASSVSRTSRSSYNEQFF
DNA: TGTGCCAGCAGTGTCTCACGAACTAGCCGGAGCTCCTACAATGAGCAGTTCTTC

J: TRBJ1-3
size: -
V: TRBV18
D: -
CDR3: CASSPDAFSGNTIYF
DNA: TGTGCCAGCTCGCCAGACGCTTTCTCTGGAAACACCATATATTTT

J: TRBJ1-1
size: -
V: TRBV7-4
D: -
CDR3: CASSLTPRGTCPEAFF
DNA: TGTGCCAGCAGCCTAACTCCCAGGGGCACGTGTCCTGAAGCTTTCTTT

J: TRBJ1-4
size: -
V: TRBV5-1
D: -
CDR3: CASSLANSQGNEKLFF
DNA: TGCGCCAGCAGCTTGGCCAATAGCCAGGGGAATGAAAAACTGTTTTTT

J: TRBJ1-1
size: few
V: TRBV18
D: TRBD1
CDR3: CASSPKAGQGGNTEAFF
DNA: TGTGCCAGCTCACCAAAGGCGGGACAGGGGGGGAACACTGAAGCTTTCTTT

J: TRBJ1-5
size: -
V: TRBV19
D: -
CDR3: CASSIIGENQPQHF
DNA: TGTGCCAGTAGTATTATAGGGGAAAATCAGCCCCAGCATTTT

J: TRBJ2-7
size: -
V: TRBV19
D: -
CDR3: CASSIVDGNYEQYF
DNA: TGTGCCAGTAGTATAGTGGACGGTAACTACGAGCAGTACTTC

J: TRBJ1-2
size: -
V: TRBV29-1
D: TRBD1
CDR3: CSVGQGADYGYTF
DNA: TGCAGCGTTGGTCAGGGGGCGGACTATGGCTACACCTTC

J: TRBJ1-1
size: few
V: TRBV5-6
D: -
CDR3: CASSLQQGLIEAFF
DNA: TGTGCCAGCAGCTTGCAGCAGGGTCTAATAGAAGCTTTCTTT

J: TRBJ2-1
size: -
V: TRBV7-2
D: -
CDR3: CASSLARHNEQFF
DNA: TGTGCCAGCAGCTTAGCCCGTCACAATGAGCAGTTCTTC

J: TRBJ2-3
size: -
V: TRBV5-1
D: -
CDR3: CASSSTGTDTQYF
DNA: TGCGCCAGCAGCTCTACCGGGACAGATACGCAGTATTTT

J: TRBJ2-2
size: -
V: TRBV5-4
D: TRBD2
CDR3: CASSLGLAGGTGELFF
DNA: TGTGCCAGCAGCTTGGGGCTAGCGGGAGGAACCGGGGAGCTGTTTTTT

J: TRBJ1-2
size: -
V: TRBV19
D: -
CDR3: CASSIGSHGGYTF
DNA: TGTGCCAGTAGTATAGGTAGCCATGGAGGCTACACCTTC

J: TRBJ1-5
size: -
V: TRBV28
D: TRBD1
CDR3: CASRRQGSGNQPQHF
DNA: TGTGCCAGCAGGAGACAGGGGTCGGGGAATCAGCCCCAGCATTTT

J: TRBJ1-2
size: once
V: TRBV29-1
D: TRBD1
CDR3: CSVEAGTANYGYTF
DNA: TGCAGCGTTGAGGCCGGGACAGCTAACTATGGCTACACCTTC

J: TRBJ1-4
size: -
V: TRBV11-3
D: TRBD1
CDR3: CASSSKWTGDISSNEKLFF
DNA: TGTGCCAGCAGCTCCAAATGGACAGGGGATATTAGTTCTAATGAAAAACTGTTTTTT

J: TRBJ1-1
size: -
V: TRBV6-5
D: TRBD1
CDR3: CASTSEGAGTEAFF
DNA: TGTGCCAGCACCTCGGAGGGGGCAGGGACTGAAGCTTTCTTT

J: TRBJ2-6
size: -
V: TRBV10-3
D: -
CDR3: CAIRKDASGANVLTF
DNA: TGTGCCATCAGGAAGGACGCTTCTGGGGCCAACGTCCTGACTTTC

J: TRBJ2-6
size: few
V: TRBV21-1
D: -
CDR3: CASSKYNDSFSGANVLTF
DNA: TGTGCCAGCAGCAAGTATAATGACAGCTTCTCTGGGGCCAACGTCCTGACTTTC

J: TRBJ2-5
size: -
V: TRBV5-6
D: TRBD2
CDR3: CASSWRAGGTINQETQYF
DNA: TGTGCCAGCAGCTGGAGAGCGGGGGGAACCATAAATCAAGAGACCCAGTACTTC

J: TRBJ1-1
size: few
V: TRBV7-6
D: -
CDR3: CASSLAGGGFRNTEAFF
DNA: TGTGCCAGCAGCTTAGCGGGTGGGGGCTTCAGGAACACTGAAGCTTTCTTT

J: TRBJ2-2
size: -
V: TRBV7-8
D: TRBD2
CDR3: CASSSPRTRGGRVGTGELFF
DNA: TGTGCCAGCAGCTCACCGCGTACGCGGGGGGGCAGGGTTGGCACCGGGGAGCTGTTTTTT

J: TRBJ1-2
size: -
V: TRBV19
D: -
CDR3: CASSRQGMSYTF
DNA: TGTGCCAGTAGTAGGCAGGGGATGAGCTACACCTTC

J: TRBJ1-2
size: -
V: TRBV4-2
D: TRBD1
CDR3: CASSPPGQGGYGYTF
DNA: TGTGCCAGCAGCCCGCCGGGACAGGGAGGCTATGGCTACACCTTC

J: TRBJ2-1
size: once
V: TRBV14
D: -
CDR3: CASSQDRGTYNEQFF
DNA: TGTGCCAGCAGCCAAGATCGAGGGACCTACAATGAGCAGTTCTTC